This T cell receptor beta chain was captured in a study of T cells in Graves' hyperthyroidism and ophthalmopathy. TCR beta CDR3 regions were amplified from RNA transcripts. The HTBI primer set was used in a first-round RT-PCR of the TCR CDR3. A single record per CDR3 protein comes from TCRdb applying MiXCR to the multiplex PCR reads. The repertoire consists of a few hundred thousand distinct CDR3 sequences, with 11% to 15% occurring once and the leading ten covering 5% to 7%. Clinical symptoms, serum thyroxine, TRAb, thyroid ultrasound and orbital computed tomography established diagnosis. The germline V gene has CDR1 MNHNS and CDR2 SASEGT. The CDR3 is 13 amino acids. Trimming cost V 6 bases and J 8 bases, with 16 bases left between them.

Input material: blood. The chain uses TRBV6-1 and TRBJ1-2; no clear D. This sequence was found in a woman aged 25 to 39 with Graves' hyperthyroidism that later progressed to Graves' ophthalmopathy. In DNA form, the CDR3 reads TGTGCCAGCAGAACCCCTCACGGCGGCGGCTACACCTTC. Amino acids: CASRTPHGGGYTF.